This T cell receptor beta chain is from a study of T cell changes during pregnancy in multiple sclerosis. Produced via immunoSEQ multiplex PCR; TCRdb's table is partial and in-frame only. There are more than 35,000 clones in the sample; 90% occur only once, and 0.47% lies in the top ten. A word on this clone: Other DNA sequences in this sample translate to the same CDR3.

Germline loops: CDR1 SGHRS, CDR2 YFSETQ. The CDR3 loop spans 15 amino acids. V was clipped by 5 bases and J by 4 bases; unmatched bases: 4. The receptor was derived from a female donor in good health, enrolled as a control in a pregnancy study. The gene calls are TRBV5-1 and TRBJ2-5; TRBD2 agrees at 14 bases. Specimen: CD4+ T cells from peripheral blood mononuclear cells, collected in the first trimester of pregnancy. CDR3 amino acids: CASSPGLAGGETQYF. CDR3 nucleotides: TGCGCCAGCAGTCCCGGACTAGCGGGGGGAGAGACCCAGTACTTC.